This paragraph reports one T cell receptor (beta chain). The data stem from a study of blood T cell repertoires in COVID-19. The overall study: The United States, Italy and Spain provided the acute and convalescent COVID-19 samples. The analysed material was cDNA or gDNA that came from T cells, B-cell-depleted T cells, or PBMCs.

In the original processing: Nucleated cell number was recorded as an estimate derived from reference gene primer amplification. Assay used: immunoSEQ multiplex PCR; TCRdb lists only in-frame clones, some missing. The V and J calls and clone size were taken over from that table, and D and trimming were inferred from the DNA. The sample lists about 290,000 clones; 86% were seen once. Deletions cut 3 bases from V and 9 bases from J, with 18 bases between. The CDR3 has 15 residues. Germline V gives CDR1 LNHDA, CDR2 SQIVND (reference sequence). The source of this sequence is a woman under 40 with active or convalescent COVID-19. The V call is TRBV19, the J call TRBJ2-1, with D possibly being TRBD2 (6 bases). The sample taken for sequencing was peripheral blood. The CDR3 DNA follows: TGTGCCAGTAGTATCGGGCGGGGCTTAGAATCTGAGCAGTTCTTC. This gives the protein CASSIGRGLESEQFF.